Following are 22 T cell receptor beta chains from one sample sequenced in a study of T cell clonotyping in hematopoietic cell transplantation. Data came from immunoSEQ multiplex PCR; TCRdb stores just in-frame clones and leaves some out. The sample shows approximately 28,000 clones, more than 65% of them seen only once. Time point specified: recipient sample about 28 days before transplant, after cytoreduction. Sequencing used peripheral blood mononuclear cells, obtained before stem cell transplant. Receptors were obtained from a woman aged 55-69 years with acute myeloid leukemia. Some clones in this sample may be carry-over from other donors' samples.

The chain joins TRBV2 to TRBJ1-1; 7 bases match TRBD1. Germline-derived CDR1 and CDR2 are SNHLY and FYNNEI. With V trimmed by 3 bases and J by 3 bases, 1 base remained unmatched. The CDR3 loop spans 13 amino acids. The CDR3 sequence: CASSDRGDTEAFF. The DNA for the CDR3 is TGTGCCAGCAGTGACAGGGGGGACACTGAAGCTTTCTTT.

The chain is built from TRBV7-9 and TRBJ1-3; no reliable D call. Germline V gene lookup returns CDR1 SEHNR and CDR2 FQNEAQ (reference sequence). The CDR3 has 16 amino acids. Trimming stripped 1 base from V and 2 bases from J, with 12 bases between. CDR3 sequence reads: CASSLGRGQTGNTIYF. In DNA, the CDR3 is TGTGCCAGCAGCTTAGGAAGAGGGCAGACTGGAAACACCATATATTTT.

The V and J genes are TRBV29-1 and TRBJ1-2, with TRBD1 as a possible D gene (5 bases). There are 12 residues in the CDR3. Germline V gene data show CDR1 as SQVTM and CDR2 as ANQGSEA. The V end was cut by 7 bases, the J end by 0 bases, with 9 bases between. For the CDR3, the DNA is TGCAGCGCCAAGACAGCTAACTATGGCTACACCTTC. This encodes CSAKTANYGYTF. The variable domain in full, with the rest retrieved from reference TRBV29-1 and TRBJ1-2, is SAVISQKPSRDICQRGTSLTIQCQVDSQVTMMFWYRQQPGQSLTLIATANQGSEATYESGFVIDKFPISRPNLTFSTLTVSNMSPEDSSIYLCSAKTANYGYTFGSGTRLTVV.

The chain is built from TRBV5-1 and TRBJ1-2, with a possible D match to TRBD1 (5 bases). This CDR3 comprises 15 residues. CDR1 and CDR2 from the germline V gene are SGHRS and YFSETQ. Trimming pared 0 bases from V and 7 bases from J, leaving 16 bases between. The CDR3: CASSLEGTYGGGYTF. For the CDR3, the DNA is TGCGCCAGCAGCTTGGAAGGGACGTACGGGGGTGGCTACACCTTC.

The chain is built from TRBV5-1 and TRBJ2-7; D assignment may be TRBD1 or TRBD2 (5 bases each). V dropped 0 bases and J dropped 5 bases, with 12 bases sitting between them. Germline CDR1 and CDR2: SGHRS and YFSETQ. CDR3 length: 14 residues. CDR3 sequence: CASSLGGWRNEQYF. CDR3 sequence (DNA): TGCGCCAGCAGCTTGGGGGGGTGGAGGAACGAGCAGTACTTC.

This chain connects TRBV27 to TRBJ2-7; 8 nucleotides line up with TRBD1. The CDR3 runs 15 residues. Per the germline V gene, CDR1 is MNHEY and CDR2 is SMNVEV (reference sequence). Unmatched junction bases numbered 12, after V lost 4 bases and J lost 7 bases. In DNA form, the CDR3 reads TGTGCCAGCAGTTCGGCTGGGCAGGGGGCGGGGGAGCAGTACTTC. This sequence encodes CASSSAGQGAGEQYF.

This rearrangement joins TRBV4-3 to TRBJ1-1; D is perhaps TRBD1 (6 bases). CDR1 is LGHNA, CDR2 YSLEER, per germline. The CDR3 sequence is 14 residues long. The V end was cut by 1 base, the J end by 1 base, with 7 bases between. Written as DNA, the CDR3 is TGCGCCAGCAGCCAAGGGGGGCCGAACACTGAAGCTTTCTTT. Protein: CASSQGGPNTEAFF.

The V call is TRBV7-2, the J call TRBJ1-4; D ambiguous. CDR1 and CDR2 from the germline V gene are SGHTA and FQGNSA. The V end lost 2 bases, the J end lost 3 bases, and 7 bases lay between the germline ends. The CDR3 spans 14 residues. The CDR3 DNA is TGTGCCAGCAGCTTACATCCTGCTAATGAAAAACTGTTTTTT. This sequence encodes CASSLHPANEKLFF.

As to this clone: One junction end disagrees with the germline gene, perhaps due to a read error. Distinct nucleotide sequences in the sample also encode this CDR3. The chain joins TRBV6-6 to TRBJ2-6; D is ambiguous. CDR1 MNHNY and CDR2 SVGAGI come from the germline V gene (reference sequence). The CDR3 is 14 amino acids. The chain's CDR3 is CASSWDSGANVLTF. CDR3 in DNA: TGTGCTAGCAGTTGGGATTCTGGGGCCAACGTCCTGACTTTC.

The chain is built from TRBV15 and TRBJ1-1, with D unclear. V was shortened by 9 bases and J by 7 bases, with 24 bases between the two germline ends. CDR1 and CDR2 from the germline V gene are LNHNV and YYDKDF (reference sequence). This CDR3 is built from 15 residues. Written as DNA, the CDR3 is TGTGCCACTACGCTTATGGGAGGCAGTGGGTTTGAAGCTTTCTTT. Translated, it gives CATTLMGGSGFEAFF.

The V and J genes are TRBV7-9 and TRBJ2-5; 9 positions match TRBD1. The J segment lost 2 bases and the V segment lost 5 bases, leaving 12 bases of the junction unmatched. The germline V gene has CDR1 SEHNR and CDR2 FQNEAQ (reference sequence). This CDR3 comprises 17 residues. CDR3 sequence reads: CASSPAFKQGAQETQYF. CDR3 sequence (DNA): TGTGCCAGCAGCCCTGCCTTTAAACAGGGGGCACAAGAGACCCAGTACTTC. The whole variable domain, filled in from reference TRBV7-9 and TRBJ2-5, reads DTGVSQNPRHKITKRGQNVTFRCDPISEHNRLYWYRQTLGQGPEFLTYFQNEAQLEKSRLLSDRFSAERPKGSFSTLEIQRTEQGDSAMYLCASSPAFKQGAQETQYFGPGTRLLVL.

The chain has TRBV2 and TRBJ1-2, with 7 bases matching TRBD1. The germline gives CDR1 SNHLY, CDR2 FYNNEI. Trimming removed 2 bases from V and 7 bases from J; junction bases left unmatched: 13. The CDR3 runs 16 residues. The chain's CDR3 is CASSEPAGGTIGGYTF. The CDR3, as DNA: TGTGCCAGCAGTGAACCGGCAGGGGGTACTATTGGTGGCTACACCTTC.

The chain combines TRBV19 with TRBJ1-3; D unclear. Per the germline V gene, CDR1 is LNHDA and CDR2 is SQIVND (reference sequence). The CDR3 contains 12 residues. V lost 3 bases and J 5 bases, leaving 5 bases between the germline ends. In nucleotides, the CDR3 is TGTGCCAGTAGTATTGACCGAAACACCATATATTTT. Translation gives CASSIDRNTIYF.

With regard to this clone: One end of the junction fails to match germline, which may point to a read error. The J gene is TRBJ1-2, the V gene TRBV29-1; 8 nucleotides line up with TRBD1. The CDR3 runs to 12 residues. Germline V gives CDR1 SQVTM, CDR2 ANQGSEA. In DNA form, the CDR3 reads TGCAGCGTTATCCTCCAGTCGACAGGGGAGTCCTTC. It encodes CSVILQSTGESF.

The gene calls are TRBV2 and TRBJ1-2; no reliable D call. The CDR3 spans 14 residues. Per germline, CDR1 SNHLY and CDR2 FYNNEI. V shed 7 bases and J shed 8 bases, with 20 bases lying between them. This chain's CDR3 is CASTAGVAVGGYTF. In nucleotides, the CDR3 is TGTGCCAGCACCGCCGGGGTGGCAGTCGGAGGCTACACCTTC.

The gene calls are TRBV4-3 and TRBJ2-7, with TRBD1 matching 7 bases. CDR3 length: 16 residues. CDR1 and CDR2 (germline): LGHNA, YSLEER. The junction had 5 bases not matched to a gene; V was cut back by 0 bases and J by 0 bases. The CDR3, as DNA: TGCGCCAGCAGCCAAGATGAGGGGGCCTTCTCCTACGAGCAGTACTTC. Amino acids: CASSQDEGAFSYEQYF.

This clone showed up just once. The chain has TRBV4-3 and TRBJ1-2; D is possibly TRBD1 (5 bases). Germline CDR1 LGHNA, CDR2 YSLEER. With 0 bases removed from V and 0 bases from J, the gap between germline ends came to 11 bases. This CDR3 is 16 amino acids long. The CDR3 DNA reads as TGCGCCAGCAGCCAAGATCGGGGCAGTTCTAACTATGGCTACACCTTC. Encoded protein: CASSQDRGSSNYGYTF.

The CDR3 region is CASTAGDRTYEQYF. CDR3 bases: TGTGCCAGCACGGCGGGAGATAGGACCTACGAGCAGTACTTC. The V and J genes are TRBV27 and TRBJ2-7; TRBD2 aligns across 7 bases. Germline values: CDR1 MNHEY, CDR2 SMNVEV (reference sequence). The CDR3 is 14 amino acids. Germline trimming cut 7 bases from V and 2 bases from J; bases unmatched to any gene: 8.

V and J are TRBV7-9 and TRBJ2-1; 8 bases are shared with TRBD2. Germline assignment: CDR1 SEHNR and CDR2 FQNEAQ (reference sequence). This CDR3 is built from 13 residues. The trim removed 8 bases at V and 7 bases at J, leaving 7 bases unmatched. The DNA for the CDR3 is TGTGCCAGCCGAGGATTAGCGGGGAATGAGCAGTTCTTC. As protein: CASRGLAGNEQFF.

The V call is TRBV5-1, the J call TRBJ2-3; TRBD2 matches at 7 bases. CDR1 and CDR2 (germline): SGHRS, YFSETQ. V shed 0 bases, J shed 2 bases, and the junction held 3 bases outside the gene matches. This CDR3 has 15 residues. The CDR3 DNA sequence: TGCGCCAGCAGCTTGGAGGCGGGGGACACAGATACGCAGTATTTT. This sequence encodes CASSLEAGDTDTQYF. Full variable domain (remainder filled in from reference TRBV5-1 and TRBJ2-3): KAGVTQTPRYLIKTRGQQVTLSCSPISGHRSVSWYQQTPGQGLQFLFEYFSETQRNKGNFPGRFSGRQFSNSRSEMNVSTLELGDSALYLCASSLEAGDTDTQYFGPGTRLTVL.

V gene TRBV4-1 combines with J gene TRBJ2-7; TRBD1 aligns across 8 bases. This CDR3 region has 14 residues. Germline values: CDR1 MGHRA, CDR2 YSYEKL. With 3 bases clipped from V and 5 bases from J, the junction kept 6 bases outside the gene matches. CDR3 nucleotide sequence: TGCGCCAGCAGCCATCTGACAGGGGAGAACGAGCAGTACTTC. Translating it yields CASSHLTGENEQYF.

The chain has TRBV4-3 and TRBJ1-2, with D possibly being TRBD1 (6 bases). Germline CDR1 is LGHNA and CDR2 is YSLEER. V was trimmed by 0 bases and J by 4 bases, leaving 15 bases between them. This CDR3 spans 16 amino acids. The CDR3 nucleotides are TGCGCCAGCAGCCAAGATTGGGGGGGCGGAAGCTATGGCTACACCTTC. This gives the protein CASSQDWGGGSYGYTF.